This TCR beta chain was profiled in a study of cytomegalovirus exposure and HLA in healthy donors. 60 Vbeta and 13 Jbeta primers were used in PCR. Sequenced by immunoSEQ multiplex PCR; TCRdb stores in-frame clones only, minus some. The sample lists about 190,000 clones, over 60% occurring once. Trimming removed 0 bases from V and 3 bases from J; junction bases left unmatched: 4. Germline V CDR1 and CDR2: LGHNA, YSLEER. The CDR3 totals 16 residues. Study-wide results and limits: CMV serostatus was the only immune exposure information that was available. Cytomegalovirus association was listed for 164 TCR beta chains. Researchers left out some V segments, among them TRBV6-2 and TRBV6-3, as indistinguishable. Later genetic work tied a missense DCLRE1C variant to beta-chain V and J trimming.

As concerns this clone: Antigen specificity is unknown.

The material sequenced was PBMCs. This rearrangement joins TRBV4-3 to TRBJ2-3, with TRBD2 matching 9 bases. This receptor was taken from a woman aged 40 to 50 in good health and CMV-seronegative. Here the CDR3 reads CASSQDMTSGTDTQYF. The CDR3 coding sequence is TGCGCCAGCAGCCAAGATATGACTAGCGGTACAGATACGCAGTATTTT.